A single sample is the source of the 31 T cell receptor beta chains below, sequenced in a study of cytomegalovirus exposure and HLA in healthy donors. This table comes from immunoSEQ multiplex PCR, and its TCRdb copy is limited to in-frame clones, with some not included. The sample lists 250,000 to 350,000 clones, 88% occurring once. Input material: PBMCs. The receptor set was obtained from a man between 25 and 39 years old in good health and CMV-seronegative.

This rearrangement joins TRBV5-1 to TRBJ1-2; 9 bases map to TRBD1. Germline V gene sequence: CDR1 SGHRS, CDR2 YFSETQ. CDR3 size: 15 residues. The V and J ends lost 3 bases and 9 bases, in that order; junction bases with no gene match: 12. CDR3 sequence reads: CASSSDRGRAPSYTF. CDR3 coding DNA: TGCGCCAGCAGCTCGGACAGGGGAAGGGCGCCAAGCTACACCTTC.

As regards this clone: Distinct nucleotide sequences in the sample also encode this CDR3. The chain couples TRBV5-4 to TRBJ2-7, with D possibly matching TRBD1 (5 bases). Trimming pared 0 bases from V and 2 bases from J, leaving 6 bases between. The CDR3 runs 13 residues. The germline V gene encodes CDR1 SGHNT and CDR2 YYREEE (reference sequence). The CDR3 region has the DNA TGTGCCAGCAGCTTGGCAGGGACCTACGAGCAGTACTTC. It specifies CASSLAGTYEQYF.

CDR3 loop: CASSVGGYGELFF. CDR3 bases: TGTGCCAGCAGCGTTGGGGGGTACGGGGAGCTGTTTTTT. The chain recombines TRBV9 with TRBJ2-2; D is perhaps TRBD2 (6 bases). Germline V CDR1 and CDR2: SGDLS, YYNGEE. V lost 2 bases, J lost 7 bases, and 9 bases lay in between. The CDR3 sequence is 13 residues long.

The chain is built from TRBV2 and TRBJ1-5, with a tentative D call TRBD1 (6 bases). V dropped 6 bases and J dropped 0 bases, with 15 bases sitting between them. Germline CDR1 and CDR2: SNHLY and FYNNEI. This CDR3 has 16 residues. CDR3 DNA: TGTGCCAGCAGACTTGGACAGACGAATAGCAATCAGCCCCAGCATTTT. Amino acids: CASRLGQTNSNQPQHF.

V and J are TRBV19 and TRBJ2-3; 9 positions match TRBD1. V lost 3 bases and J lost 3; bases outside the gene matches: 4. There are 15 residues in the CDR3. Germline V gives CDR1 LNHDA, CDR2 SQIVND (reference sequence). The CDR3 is CASSMGQGGTDTQYF. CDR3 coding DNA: TGTGCCAGTAGTATGGGACAGGGAGGGACAGATACGCAGTATTTT.

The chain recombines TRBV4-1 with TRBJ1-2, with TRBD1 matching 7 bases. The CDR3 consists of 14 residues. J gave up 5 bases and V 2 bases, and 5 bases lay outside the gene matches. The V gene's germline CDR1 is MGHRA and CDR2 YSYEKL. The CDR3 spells CASSQFNRGYGYTF. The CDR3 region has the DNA TGCGCCAGCAGCCAATTTAACAGGGGTTATGGCTACACCTTC.

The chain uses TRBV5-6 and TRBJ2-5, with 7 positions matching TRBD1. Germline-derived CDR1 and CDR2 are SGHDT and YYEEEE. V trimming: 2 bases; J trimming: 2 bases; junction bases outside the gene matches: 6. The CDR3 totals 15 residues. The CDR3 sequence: CASSFGQVPQETQYF. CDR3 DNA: TGTGCCAGCAGCTTTGGACAGGTCCCTCAAGAGACCCAGTACTTC.

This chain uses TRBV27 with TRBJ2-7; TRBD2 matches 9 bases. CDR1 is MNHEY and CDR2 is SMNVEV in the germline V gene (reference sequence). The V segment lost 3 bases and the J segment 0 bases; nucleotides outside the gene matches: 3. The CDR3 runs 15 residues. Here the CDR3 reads CASSLRGGPSYEQYF. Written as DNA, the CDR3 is TGTGCCAGCAGTTTGCGGGGGGGACCCTCCTACGAGCAGTACTTC.

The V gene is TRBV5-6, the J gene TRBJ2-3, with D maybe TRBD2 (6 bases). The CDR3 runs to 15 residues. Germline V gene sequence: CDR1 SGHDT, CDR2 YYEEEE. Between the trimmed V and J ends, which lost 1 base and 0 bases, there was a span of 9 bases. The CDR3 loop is CASSLLGRSTDTQYF. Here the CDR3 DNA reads TGTGCCAGCAGCTTGTTGGGGAGGAGCACAGATACGCAGTATTTT.

The CDR3 sequence is CASSPGFYNSPLHF. DNA for the CDR3: TGTGCCAGCAGCCCCGGTTTTTATAATTCACCCCTCCACTTT. V is TRBV7-2 and J is TRBJ1-6; D remains unclear. The CDR3 has 14 residues. Trimming stripped 5 bases from V and 4 bases from J, with 9 bases between. In germline, CDR1 is SGHTA, CDR2 FQGNSA.

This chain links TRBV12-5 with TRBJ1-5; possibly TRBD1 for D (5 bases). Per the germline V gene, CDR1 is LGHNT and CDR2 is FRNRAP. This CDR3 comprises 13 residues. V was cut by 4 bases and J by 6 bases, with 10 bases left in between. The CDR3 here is CASGWGYSQPQHF. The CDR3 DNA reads TGTGCTAGTGGTTGGGGCTACAGTCAGCCCCAGCATTTT.

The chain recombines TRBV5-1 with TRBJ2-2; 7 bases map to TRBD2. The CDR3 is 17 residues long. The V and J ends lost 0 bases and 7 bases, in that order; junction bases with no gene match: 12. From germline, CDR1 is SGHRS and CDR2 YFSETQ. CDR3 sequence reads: CASSLAYLTSSGGELFF. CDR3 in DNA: TGCGCCAGCAGCTTGGCCTATCTGACTAGCTCCGGCGGGGAGCTGTTTTTT.

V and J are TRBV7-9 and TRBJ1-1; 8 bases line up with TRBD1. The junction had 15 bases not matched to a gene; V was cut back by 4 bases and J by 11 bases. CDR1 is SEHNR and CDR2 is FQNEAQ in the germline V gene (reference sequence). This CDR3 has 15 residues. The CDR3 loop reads CASSSQAAGGSMAFF. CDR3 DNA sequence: TGTGCCAGCAGCTCCCAGGCGGCAGGGGGCTCGATGGCTTTCTTT.

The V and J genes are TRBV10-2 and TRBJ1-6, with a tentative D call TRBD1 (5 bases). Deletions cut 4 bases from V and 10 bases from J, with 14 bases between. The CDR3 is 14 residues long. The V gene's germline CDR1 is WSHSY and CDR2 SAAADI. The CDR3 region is CASSVGGVESPLHF. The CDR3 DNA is TGCGCCAGCAGTGTGGGGGGGGTGGAGTCACCCCTCCACTTT.

The CDR3 bases are TGTGCCAGCAGCTTACAGGGGGCGTCCAAAAACATTCAGTACTTC. As protein: CASSLQGASKNIQYF. The gene calls are TRBV5-4 and TRBJ2-4; 9 positions agree with TRBD1. Trimming took 2 bases from V and 2 from J; bases not matched to a gene: 2. Germline loops: CDR1 SGHNT, CDR2 YYREEE (reference sequence). The CDR3 is 15 amino acids.

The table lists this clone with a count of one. CDR3 region: CASSSDRGGGNTIYF. CDR3 nucleotides: TGTGCCAGCAGCTCCGACAGGGGTGGGGGAAACACCATATATTTT. This chain joins TRBV11-2 and TRBJ1-3; 8 positions agree with TRBD1. In germline, CDR1 is SGHAT, CDR2 FQNNGV. This CDR3 contains 15 residues. The V and J ends lost 4 bases and 4 bases, in that order; junction bases with no gene match: 6.

This CDR3 reads CASSYLTADTQYF. The CDR3 DNA reads as TGTGCCAGCAGTTACCTGACAGCTGATACGCAGTATTTT. The chain links TRBV6-5 to TRBJ2-3; a possible D gene is TRBD1 (5 bases). Germline V CDR1 and CDR2: MNHEY, SVGAGI. V gave up 2 bases and J gave up 6 bases, with 9 bases separating them. The CDR3 has 13 amino acids.

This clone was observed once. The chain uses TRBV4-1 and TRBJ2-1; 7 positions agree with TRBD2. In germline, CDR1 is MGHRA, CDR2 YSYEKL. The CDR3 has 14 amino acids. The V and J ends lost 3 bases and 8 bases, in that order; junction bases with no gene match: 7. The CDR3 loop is CASSQSQRGDEQFF. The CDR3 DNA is TGCGCCAGCAGCCAGAGCCAACGGGGGGATGAGCAGTTCTTC.

Here the CDR3 reads CASSSTANTEAFF. CDR3 nucleotides: TGCGCCAGCAGCTCGACAGCGAACACTGAAGCTTTCTTT. The J gene is TRBJ1-1, the V gene TRBV5-1; tentative D call: TRBD1 (5 bases). From germline, CDR1 is SGHRS and CDR2 YFSETQ. CDR3 length: 13 residues. V lost 3 bases and J 1 base, leaving 7 bases between the germline ends.

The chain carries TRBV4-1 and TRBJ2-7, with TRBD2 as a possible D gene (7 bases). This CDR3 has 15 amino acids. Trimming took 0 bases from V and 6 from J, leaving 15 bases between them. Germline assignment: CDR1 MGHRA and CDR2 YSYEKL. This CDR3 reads CASSQDLGGVGEQYF. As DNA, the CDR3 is TGCGCCAGCAGCCAAGATTTAGGGGGGGTAGGCGAGCAGTACTTC.

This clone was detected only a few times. For the CDR3, the DNA is TGTGCCTGGGGGACAGTAACGAACACTGAAGCTTTCTTT. Its translation is CAWGTVTNTEAFF. The chain is built from TRBV30 and TRBJ1-1; 7 bases fit TRBD1. The V gene's germline CDR1 is GTSNPN and CDR2 SVGIG (reference sequence). The CDR3 covers 13 residues. The ends lost 5 bases at V and 1 base at J; junction bases unmatched: 4.

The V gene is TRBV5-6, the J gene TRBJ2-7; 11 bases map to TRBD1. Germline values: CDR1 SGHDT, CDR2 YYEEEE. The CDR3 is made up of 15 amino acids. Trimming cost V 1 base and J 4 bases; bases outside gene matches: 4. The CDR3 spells CASSLWTGGGYEQYF. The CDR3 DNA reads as TGTGCCAGCAGCTTGTGGACAGGGGGCGGGTACGAGCAGTACTTC.

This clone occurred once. Here the CDR3 DNA reads TGTGCCAGCAGTTACTCGAGCCCAGGTAGCTACGAGCAGTACTTC. Translation gives CASSYSSPGSYEQYF. The chain recombines TRBV6-5 with TRBJ2-7; the D is unclear. The CDR3 is 15 amino acids. Trimming stripped 0 bases from V and 3 bases from J, with 12 bases between. The germline V gene has CDR1 MNHEY and CDR2 SVGAGI.

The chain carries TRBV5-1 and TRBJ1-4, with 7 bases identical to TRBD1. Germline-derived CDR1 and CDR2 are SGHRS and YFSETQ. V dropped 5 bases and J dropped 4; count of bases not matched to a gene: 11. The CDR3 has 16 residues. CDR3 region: CASRSARDSNNEKLFF. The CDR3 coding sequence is TGCGCCAGCAGGTCAGCCCGGGACAGCAATAATGAAAAACTGTTTTTT.

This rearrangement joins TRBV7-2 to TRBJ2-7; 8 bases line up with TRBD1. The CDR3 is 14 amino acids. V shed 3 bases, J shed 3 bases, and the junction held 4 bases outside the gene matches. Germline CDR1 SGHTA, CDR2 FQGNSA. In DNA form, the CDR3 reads TGTGCCAGCAGCTTCAGAGGACAGGGCTACGAGCAGTACTTC. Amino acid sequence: CASSFRGQGYEQYF.

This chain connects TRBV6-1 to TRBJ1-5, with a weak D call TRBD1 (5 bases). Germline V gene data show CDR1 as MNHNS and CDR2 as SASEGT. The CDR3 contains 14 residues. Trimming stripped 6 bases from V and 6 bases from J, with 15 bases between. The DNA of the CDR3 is TGTGCCAGCAGCGCCACGACAGCAGGTCAGCCCCAGCATTTT. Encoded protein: CASSATTAGQPQHF.

CDR3 bases: TGCGCCAGCAGCCGATTCGGGACTAGCGGCCACGAGCAGTACTTC. Encoded protein: CASSRFGTSGHEQYF. The J gene is TRBJ2-7, the V gene TRBV4-3; 11 bases agree with TRBD2. The CDR3 totals 15 residues. The junction had 7 bases not matched to a gene; V was cut back by 4 bases and J by 5 bases. Germline V gives CDR1 LGHNA, CDR2 YSLEER.

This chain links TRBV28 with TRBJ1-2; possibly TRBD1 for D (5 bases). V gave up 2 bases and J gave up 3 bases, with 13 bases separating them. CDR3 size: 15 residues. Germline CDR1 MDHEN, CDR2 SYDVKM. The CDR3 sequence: CASSLNAPGYYGYTF. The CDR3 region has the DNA TGTGCCAGCAGTTTAAACGCCCCAGGGTACTATGGCTACACCTTC.

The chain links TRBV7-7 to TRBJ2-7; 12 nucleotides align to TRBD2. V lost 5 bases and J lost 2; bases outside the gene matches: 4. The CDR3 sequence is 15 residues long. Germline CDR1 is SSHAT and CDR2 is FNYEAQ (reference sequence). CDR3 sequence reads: CASSPGLAGTYEQYF. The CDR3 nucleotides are TGTGCCAGCAGCCCCGGACTAGCGGGGACCTACGAGCAGTACTTC.

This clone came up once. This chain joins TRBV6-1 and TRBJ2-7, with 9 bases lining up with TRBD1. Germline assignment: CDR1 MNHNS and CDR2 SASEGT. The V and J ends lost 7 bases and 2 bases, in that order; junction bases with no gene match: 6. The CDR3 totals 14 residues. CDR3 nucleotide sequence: TGTGCCAGCACCGGGACAGGGACCGCCTACGAGCAGTACTTC. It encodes CASTGTGTAYEQYF.

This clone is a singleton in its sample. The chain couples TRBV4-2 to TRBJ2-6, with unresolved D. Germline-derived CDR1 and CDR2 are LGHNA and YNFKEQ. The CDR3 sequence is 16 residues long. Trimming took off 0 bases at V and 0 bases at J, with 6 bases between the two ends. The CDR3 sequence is CASSQEFVSGANVLTF. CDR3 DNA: TGTGCCAGCAGCCAAGAGTTCGTCTCTGGGGCCAACGTCCTGACTTTC.